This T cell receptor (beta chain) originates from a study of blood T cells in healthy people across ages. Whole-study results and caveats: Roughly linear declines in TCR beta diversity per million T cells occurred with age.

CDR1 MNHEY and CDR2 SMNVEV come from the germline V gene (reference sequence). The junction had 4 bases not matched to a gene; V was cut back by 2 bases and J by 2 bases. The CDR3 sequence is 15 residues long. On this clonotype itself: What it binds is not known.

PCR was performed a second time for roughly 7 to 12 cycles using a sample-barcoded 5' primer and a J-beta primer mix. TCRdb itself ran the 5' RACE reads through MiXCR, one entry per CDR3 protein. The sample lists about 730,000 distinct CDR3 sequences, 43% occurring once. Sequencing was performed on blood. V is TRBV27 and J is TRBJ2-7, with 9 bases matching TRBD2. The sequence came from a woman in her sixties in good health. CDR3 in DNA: TGTGCCAGCAGTTTACTAAGCGGGGGGACCTACGAGCAGTACTTC. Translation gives CASSLLSGGTYEQYF.